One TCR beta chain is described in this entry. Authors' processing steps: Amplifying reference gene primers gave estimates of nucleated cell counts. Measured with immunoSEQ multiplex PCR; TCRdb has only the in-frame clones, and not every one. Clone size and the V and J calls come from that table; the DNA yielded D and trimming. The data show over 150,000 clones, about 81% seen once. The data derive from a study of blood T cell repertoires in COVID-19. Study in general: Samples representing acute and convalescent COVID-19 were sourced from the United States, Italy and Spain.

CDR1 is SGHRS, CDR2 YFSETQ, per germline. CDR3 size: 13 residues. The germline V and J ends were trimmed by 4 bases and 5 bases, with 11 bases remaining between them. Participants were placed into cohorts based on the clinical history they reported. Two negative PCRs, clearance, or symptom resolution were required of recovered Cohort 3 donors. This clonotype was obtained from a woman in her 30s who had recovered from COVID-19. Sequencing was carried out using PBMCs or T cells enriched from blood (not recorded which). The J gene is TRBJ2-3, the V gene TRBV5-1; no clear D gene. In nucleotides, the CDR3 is TGCGCCAGCAGCCGCGATTTGATAGATACGCAGTATTTT. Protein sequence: CASSRDLIDTQYF.